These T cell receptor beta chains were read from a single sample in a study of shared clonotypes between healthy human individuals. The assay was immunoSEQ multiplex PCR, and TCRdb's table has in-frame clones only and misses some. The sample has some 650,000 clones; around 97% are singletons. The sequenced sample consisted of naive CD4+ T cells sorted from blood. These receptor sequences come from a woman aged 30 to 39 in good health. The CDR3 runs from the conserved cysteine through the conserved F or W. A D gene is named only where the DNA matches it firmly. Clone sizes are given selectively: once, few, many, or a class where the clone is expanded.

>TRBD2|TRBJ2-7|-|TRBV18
TGTGCCAGCTCCCTCCCCGGACTAGCGGGGGGCCACTCCTACGAGCAGTACTTC
CASSLPGLAGGHSYEQYF
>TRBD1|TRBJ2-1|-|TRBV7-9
TGTGCCAGCAGCTTGGGACAGGGTTATGAGCAGTTCTTC
CASSLGQGYEQFF
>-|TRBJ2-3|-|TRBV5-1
TGCGCCAGCAGTTTGACCTCGACAGGGAGGGCAGATACGCAGTATTTT
CASSLTSTGRADTQYF
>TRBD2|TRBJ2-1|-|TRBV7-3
TGTGCCAGCAGTCAAGCGGGAAGTGTTTACAATGAGCAGTTCTTC
CASSQAGSVYNEQFF
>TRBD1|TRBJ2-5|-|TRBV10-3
TGTGCCATCAGTGACTCGGGACAGGGGCCGGGGTACTTC
CAISDSGQGPGYF
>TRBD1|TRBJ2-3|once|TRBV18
TGTGCCAGCTCACCTTCCCAGGGGGGCACAGATACGCAGTATTTT
CASSPSQGGTDTQYF
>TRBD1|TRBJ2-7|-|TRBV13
TGTGCCAGCAGCACAGGGGCCTACGAGCAGTACTTC
CASSTGAYEQYF
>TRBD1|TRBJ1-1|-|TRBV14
TGTGCCAGCAGCCAAGTTTTGGGACAGGGGAACACTGAAGCTTTCTTT
CASSQVLGQGNTEAFF
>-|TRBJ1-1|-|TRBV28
TGTGCCAGCAGCTCCGCCGGGGACGGAATTGAAGCTTTCTTT
CASSSAGDGIEAFF
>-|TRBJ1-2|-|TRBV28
TGTGCCAGCAGCAGGGTCGGTGGCTACACCTTC
CASSRVGGYTF
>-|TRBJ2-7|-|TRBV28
TGTGCCAGCAGGGAGAACTTACGGGAGCAGTACTTC
CASRENLREQYF
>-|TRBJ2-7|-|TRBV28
TGTGCCAGCAGGCGGACCGCATCCTACGAGCAGTACTTC
CASRRTASYEQYF
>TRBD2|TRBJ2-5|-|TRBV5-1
TGCGCCAGCAGGACTAGCGGACAAGAGACCCAGTACTTC
CASRTSGQETQYF
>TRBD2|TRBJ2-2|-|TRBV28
TGTGCCAGCAGGGCAAGGGGACTAGCGGGAGATACCGGGGAGCTGTTTTTT
CASRARGLAGDTGELFF
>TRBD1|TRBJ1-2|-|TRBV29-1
TGCAGCGTTGAAGAACGGGATCGGACAGGAGGGTCCCTTAACTATGGCTACACCTTC
CSVEERDRTGGSLNYGYTF
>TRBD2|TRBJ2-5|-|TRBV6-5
TGTGCCAGCAGGGGAGCGGGAGTGGGGGGAGAGACCCAGTACTTC
CASRGAGVGGETQYF